This TCR beta chain is from a study of PD-1 blockade in mismatch repair-deficient tumors (dated by TCRdb to the late 2010s). About the study as a whole: Between September 2013 and September 2016, the trial enrolled 86 consecutive patients with approximately 11 mismatch repair-deficient cancer types, every one of whom had been previously treated and was progressing. Tumor-associated T cell clones in the peripheral blood of patients responding to PD-1 blockade were tracked using deep sequencing of TCR CDR3 regions.

The intended sense of this specimen's time point label: roughly 10-day in vitro stimulation with candidate mutation-associated neoantigen peptide 1. For every enrolled patient, mismatch repair deficiency was confirmed by either polymerase chain reaction or immunohistochemistry. TCR sequencing was carried out for three patients who responded to pembrolizumab therapy. Each of several ELISpot-reactive candidate neoantigen peptides was used in an approximately ten-day in vitro stimulation prior to TCR sequencing. A control culture lacking peptide was run in an identical manner and was used as the baseline for calculation of clone fold changes. The phase II trial prospectively tested pembrolizumab PD-1 blockade in advanced mismatch repair-deficient cancers regardless of tissue of origin. Turning to this clone: Its target antigen remains unknown. No base quality information exists; no much larger clone differs at one position.

Results and caveats for the whole study, not just this receptor: Rapid expansion after pembrolizumab followed by contraction, generally before radiologic responses, was shown by tumor-resident clones, which were often undetectable in blood before treatment. Clonal expansion was elicited by three of seven peptides, and about 150 unique blood TCRs were yielded, roughly seven of which were also found in tumor; all positive peptides were derived from frameshift mutations.

The library was obtained by the immunoSEQ multiplex PCR assay. The original pipeline was this. A clone was defined as neoantigen-specific if the clone expanded significantly to the relevant peptide but showed no significant expansion to any other peptide tested. TCRdb stores this immuneACCESS table with in-frame sequences only. Part of the clones is absent; in the studies checked, under half of the shortfall reflects unresolved V genes, and no reason is known for the rest. The V and J calls and clone size were taken over from that table, and D and trimming were inferred from the DNA. The sample profile shows around 9,600 clones; roughly 90% of them were found once. The ten largest make up about 15% of the sample. The CDR3 measures 15 amino acids from cysteine to phenylalanine. Only CDR3 DNA remains: 45 bases, in frame from the first base. V ends up 3 bases short and J 11 bases short, with an unmatched junction base count of 10. According to the germline V gene (reference sequence), CDR1 reads LNHNV and CDR2 reads YYDKDF.

The V gene is TRBV15 and the J gene is TRBJ2-1; 10 of the junction bases match TRBD2. Sequencing was performed on cells cultured in vitro, taken from a patient treated with pembrolizumab. The clonotype comes from an adult with mismatch repair-deficient cancer. Here is the DNA: TGTGCCACCAGCAGGGGGGCTAGCGGGAGCCTGAAGCAGTTCTTC. Its amino acids are CATSRGASGSLKQFF.